The 20 T cell receptor beta chains below come from one sample, sequenced in a study of blood T cell repertoires in COVID-19. TCRdb's copy holds only in-frame clones and misses some; the assay was immunoSEQ multiplex PCR. The sample contains approximately 260,000 clones, around 88% of which appear only once. Sequencing was done on a sample of PBMCs or T cells enriched from blood (not recorded which). The source of these receptors is a woman in her thirties or forties with acute COVID-19.

This chain links TRBV4-3 with TRBJ2-3, with 9 bases that match TRBD2. The CDR3 runs to 14 residues. Germline-derived CDR1 and CDR2 are LGHNA and YSLEER. Trimming removed 0 bases from V and 13 bases from J; junction bases left unmatched: 8. Here the CDR3 reads CASSQDLFQREEYF. The CDR3 bases are TGCGCCAGCAGCCAAGATCTTTTCCAGCGGGAGGAGTATTTT.

The chain has TRBV7-9 and TRBJ1-6; D perhaps matches TRBD1 (5 bases). V gave up 5 bases and J gave up 8 bases, with 16 bases separating them. Per the germline V gene, CDR1 is SEHNR and CDR2 is FQNEAQ (reference sequence). CDR3 size: 15 residues. CDR3: CASSHGTSADSPLHF. CDR3 in DNA: TGTGCCAGCAGCCACGGGACTTCCGCGGATTCACCCCTCCACTTT. The entire variable domain, with the rest obtained from reference TRBV7-9 and TRBJ1-6, is as follows: DTGVSQNPRHKITKRGQNVTFRCDPISEHNRLYWYRQTLGQGPEFLTYFQNEAQLEKSRLLSDRFSAERPKGSFSTLEIQRTEQGDSAMYLCASSHGTSADSPLHFGNGTRLTVT.

The V gene is TRBV7-8, the J gene TRBJ1-6; D remains unclear. Per the germline V gene, CDR1 is SGHVS and CDR2 is FQNEAQ. Trimming took 3 bases from V and 7 from J, leaving 16 bases between them. This CDR3 contains 16 residues. The CDR3 nucleotides read TGTGCCAGCAGCTTTTCCGGTACCTTTACCAATTCACCCCTCCACTTT. It is translated as CASSFSGTFTNSPLHF.

The chain couples TRBV30 to TRBJ1-2, with no clear D. This CDR3 has 11 amino acids. Germline lookup yields CDR1 GTSNPN and CDR2 SVGIG (reference sequence). Trimming removed 4 bases at V and 5 bases at J, with 8 bases between. As DNA, the CDR3 is TGTGCCTGGACCCCGGTTTATGGCTACACCTTC. Residues: CAWTPVYGYTF.

This clone was seen many times. The CDR3 DNA follows: TGTGCCAGTACCCTGGGGGCCCACTATGGCTACACCTTC. Amino acids: CASTLGAHYGYTF. V is TRBV19 and J is TRBJ1-2; tentatively, D is TRBD1 (6 bases). The V gene lost 7 bases and the J gene lost 3 bases, with 12 bases spanning the gap. This CDR3 is built from 13 residues. From germline, CDR1 is LNHDA and CDR2 SQIVND (reference sequence).

V is TRBV7-9 and J is TRBJ2-5, with 7 bases aligning to TRBD2. This CDR3 spans 14 amino acids. The germline CDR1 and CDR2 sequences are SEHNR and FQNEAQ (reference sequence). V shed 4 bases, J shed 9 bases, and the junction held 11 bases outside the gene matches. Here the CDR3 DNA reads TGTGCCAGCAGCTCAGAGCTAGCGGCGGGGGCCCAGTACTTC. Amino acids: CASSSELAAGAQYF.

In its sample, this clone was seen once. This sequence joins TRBV5-4 and TRBJ2-7; D is ambiguous. The germline V gene encodes CDR1 SGHNT and CDR2 YYREEE (reference sequence). The CDR3 runs to 13 residues. The ends were cut back, 0 bases at V and 2 bases at J, with 6 bases in the middle. CDR3 coding DNA: TGTGCCAGCAGCTTGGATACAACCTACGAGCAGTACGTC. Translation gives CASSLDTTYEQYV.

This clone was found once. The chain uses TRBV18 and TRBJ1-1, with 7 bases aligning to TRBD1. Germline assignment: CDR1 KGHSH and CDR2 LQKENI. The CDR3 runs to 15 residues. With 2 bases clipped from V and 3 bases from J, the junction kept 6 bases outside the gene matches. CDR3 nucleotides: TGTGCCAGCTCACCAACAGGGGCGGAAGACACTGAAGCTTTCTTT. This sequence encodes CASSPTGAEDTEAFF.

The V and J genes are TRBV6-5 and TRBJ2-7; D might be TRBD2 (6 bases). The V end lost 0 bases, the J end lost 6 bases, and 12 bases lay between the germline ends. The CDR3 totals 14 residues. The germline CDR1 and CDR2 sequences are MNHEY and SVGAGI. The CDR3 bases are TGTGCCAGCAGTTACTCATATATGGGGGGCGAGCAGTACTTC. Amino acid sequence: CASSYSYMGGEQYF.

This sequence joins TRBV10-1 and TRBJ2-1, with 12 bases matching TRBD2. Looked up from germline, CDR1 is WNHNN and CDR2 is SYGVQD (reference sequence). V was clipped by 0 bases and J by 7 bases; unmatched bases: 4. This CDR3 region has 16 residues. The CDR3 region is CASSESLAGGPNEQFF. In DNA form, the CDR3 reads TGCGCCAGCAGTGAGTCCCTAGCGGGAGGGCCGAATGAGCAGTTCTTC.

The genes are TRBV10-2 and TRBJ1-6; the match to TRBD1 covers 11 bases. The CDR3 spans 15 residues. V gave up 6 bases and J gave up 7 bases; unmatched junction bases: 5. Germline values: CDR1 WSHSY, CDR2 SAAADI. As DNA, the CDR3 is TGCGCCAGCAGCAAAGGACAGGGGGCCAATTCACCCCTCCACTTT. Translating it yields CASSKGQGANSPLHF.

The J gene is TRBJ1-1, the V gene TRBV7-2; D is perhaps TRBD1 (5 bases). CDR1 is SGHTA, CDR2 FQGNSA, per germline. V lost 7 bases to trimming and J lost 2 bases, with 11 bases between them. The CDR3 runs to 13 residues. CDR3 sequence (DNA): TGTGCCAGCAACGGACAACTCAACACTGAAGCTTTCTTT. As protein: CASNGQLNTEAFF.

The genes are TRBV6-5 and TRBJ2-3; tentatively, D is TRBD2 (5 bases). CDR1 and CDR2 (germline): MNHEY, SVGAGI. The V gene lost 2 bases and the J gene lost 2 bases, with 14 bases spanning the gap. This CDR3 region has 16 residues. The CDR3 nucleotides read TGTGCCAGCAGTTACCAGTCCGCTAGCCTCACAGATACGCAGTATTTT. Translating it yields CASSYQSASLTDTQYF.

This rearrangement joins TRBV6-5 to TRBJ2-7; 8 bases line up with TRBD2. The germline gives CDR1 MNHEY, CDR2 SVGAGI. The CDR3 extends over 14 amino acids. The V gene end was trimmed by 6 bases and the J gene end by 3 bases; junction bases not matched to a gene: 7. Here the CDR3 DNA reads TGTGCCAGCAGGTTAGCGGGATCCTACTACGAGCAGTACTTC. This encodes CASRLAGSYYEQYF.

The chain recombines TRBV13 with TRBJ1-3, with D unclear. The CDR3 is made up of 13 amino acids. V lost 5 bases, J lost 3 bases, and 8 bases lay in between. In germline, CDR1 is PRHDT, CDR2 FYEKMQ (reference sequence). The CDR3 bases are TGTGCCAGCAGCGTCGACATTGGAAACACCATATATTTT. Its protein product is CASSVDIGNTIYF.

This clone showed up just once. This rearrangement joins TRBV7-3 to TRBJ1-1, with D possibly matching TRBD1 (5 bases). Trimming removed 8 bases from V and 1 base from J, with 11 bases in between. Germline CDR1 and CDR2: SGHTA and FQGTGA. The CDR3 contains 13 residues. This chain's CDR3 is CASSGQTNTEAFF. In DNA form, the CDR3 reads TGTGCCAGCTCAGGACAAACGAACACTGAAGCTTTCTTT.

The chain carries TRBV6-2 or TRBV6-3 and TRBJ2-1; 7 nucleotides line up with TRBD2. The CDR3 loop spans 12 amino acids. Germline CDR1 reads MNHEY; CDR2 reads SVGEGT. Trimming cost V 5 bases and J 10 bases; bases outside gene matches: 5. The CDR3 region has the DNA TGTGCCAGCAGTCAGCCGGGACTAGAGCAGTTCTTC. Protein sequence: CASSQPGLEQFF.

The V call is TRBV27, the J call TRBJ2-7, with 9 bases lining up with TRBD1. This CDR3 has 14 residues. With 4 bases clipped from V and 6 bases from J, the junction kept 7 bases outside the gene matches. Germline V lookup: CDR1 MNHEY, CDR2 SMNVEV (reference sequence). CDR3: CASSWDRDQVEQYF. The CDR3 DNA is TGTGCCAGCAGTTGGGACAGGGACCAGGTCGAGCAGTACTTC.

This chain joins TRBV4-1 and TRBJ1-5; TRBD1 is a possible D gene (6 bases). Deletions cut 0 bases from V and 7 bases from J, with 13 bases between. The CDR3 has 15 amino acids. In germline, CDR1 is MGHRA, CDR2 YSYEKL. This CDR3 reads CASSQDQTGLQPQHF. DNA of the CDR3: TGCGCCAGCAGCCAAGATCAAACAGGGTTGCAGCCCCAGCATTTT.

V gene TRBV6-1 combines with J gene TRBJ1-1, with D possibly TRBD1 on 5 matching bases. V was trimmed by 3 bases and J by 7 bases, leaving 12 bases between them. The CDR3 runs 13 residues. Germline lookup yields CDR1 MNHNS and CDR2 SASEGT. CDR3 protein: CASSDLDTSEAFF. CDR3 bases: TGTGCCAGCAGTGATCTGGACACCAGTGAAGCTTTCTTT.